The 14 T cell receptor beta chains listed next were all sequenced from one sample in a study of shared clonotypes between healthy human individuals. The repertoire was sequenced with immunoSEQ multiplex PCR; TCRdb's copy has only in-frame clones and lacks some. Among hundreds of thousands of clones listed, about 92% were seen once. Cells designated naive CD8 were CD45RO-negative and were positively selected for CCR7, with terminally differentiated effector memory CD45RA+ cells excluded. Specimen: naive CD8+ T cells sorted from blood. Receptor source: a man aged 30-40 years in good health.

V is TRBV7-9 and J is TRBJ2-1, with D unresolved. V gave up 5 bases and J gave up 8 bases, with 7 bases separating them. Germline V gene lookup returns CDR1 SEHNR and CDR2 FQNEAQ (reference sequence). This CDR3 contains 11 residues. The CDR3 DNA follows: TGTGCCAGCAGCCTGGTCCATGAGCAGTTCTTC. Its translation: CASSLVHEQFF.

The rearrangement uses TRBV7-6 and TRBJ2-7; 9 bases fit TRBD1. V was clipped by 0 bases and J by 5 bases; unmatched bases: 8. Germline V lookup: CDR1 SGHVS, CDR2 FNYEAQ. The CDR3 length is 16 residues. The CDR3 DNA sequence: TGTGCCAGCAGCTTAGCCCCGGGACAGGGCACGGACGAGCAGTACTTC. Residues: CASSLAPGQGTDEQYF.

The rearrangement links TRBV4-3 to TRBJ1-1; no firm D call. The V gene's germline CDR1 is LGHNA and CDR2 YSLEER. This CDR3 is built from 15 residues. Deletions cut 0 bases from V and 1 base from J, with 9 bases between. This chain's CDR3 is CASSQEAPANTEAFF. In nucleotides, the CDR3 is TGCGCCAGCAGCCAAGAGGCCCCGGCGAACACTGAAGCTTTCTTT.

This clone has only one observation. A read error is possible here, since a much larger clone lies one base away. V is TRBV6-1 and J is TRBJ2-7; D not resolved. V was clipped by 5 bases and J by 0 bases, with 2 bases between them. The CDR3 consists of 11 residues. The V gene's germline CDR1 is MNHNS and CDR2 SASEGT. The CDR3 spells CASSFSYEQYF. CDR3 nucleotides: TGTGCCAGCAGTTTCTCCTACGAGCAGTACTTC.

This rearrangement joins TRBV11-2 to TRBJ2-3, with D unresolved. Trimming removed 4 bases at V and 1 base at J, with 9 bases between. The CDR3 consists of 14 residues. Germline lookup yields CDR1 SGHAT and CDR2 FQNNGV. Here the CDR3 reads CASSSLAGTDTQYF. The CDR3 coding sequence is TGTGCCAGCAGCTCCTTGGCGGGCACAGATACGCAGTATTTT.

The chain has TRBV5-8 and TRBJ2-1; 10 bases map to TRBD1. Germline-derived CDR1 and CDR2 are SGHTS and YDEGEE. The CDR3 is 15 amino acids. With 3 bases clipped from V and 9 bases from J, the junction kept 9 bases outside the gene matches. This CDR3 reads CASSWDRGMGGEQFF. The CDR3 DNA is TGTGCCAGCAGCTGGGACAGGGGAATGGGGGGTGAGCAGTTCTTC.

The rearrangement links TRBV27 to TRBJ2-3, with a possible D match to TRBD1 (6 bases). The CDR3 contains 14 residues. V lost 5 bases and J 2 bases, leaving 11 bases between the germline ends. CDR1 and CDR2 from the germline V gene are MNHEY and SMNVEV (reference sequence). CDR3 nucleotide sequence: TGTGCCAGCAGTACAGGACAGACCACAGATACGCAGTATTTT. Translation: CASSTGQTTDTQYF.

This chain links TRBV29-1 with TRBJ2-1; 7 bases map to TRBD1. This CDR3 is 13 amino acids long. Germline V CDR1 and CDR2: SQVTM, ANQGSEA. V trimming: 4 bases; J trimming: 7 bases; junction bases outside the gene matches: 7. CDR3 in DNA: TGCAGCGTTGTTGGACAGGCCGGTAATGAGCAGTTCTTC. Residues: CSVVGQAGNEQFF.

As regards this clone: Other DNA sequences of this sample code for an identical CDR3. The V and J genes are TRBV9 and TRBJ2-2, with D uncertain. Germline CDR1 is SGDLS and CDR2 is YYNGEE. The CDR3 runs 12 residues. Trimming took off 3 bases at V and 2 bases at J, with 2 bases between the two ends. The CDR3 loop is CASSANTGELFF. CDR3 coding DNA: TGTGCCAGCAGCGCAAACACCGGGGAGCTGTTTTTT.

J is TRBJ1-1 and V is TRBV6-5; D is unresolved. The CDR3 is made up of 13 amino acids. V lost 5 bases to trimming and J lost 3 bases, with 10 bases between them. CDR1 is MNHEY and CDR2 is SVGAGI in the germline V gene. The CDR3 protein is CASSPYADTEAFF. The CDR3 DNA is TGTGCCAGCAGTCCCTATGCAGACACTGAAGCTTTCTTT.

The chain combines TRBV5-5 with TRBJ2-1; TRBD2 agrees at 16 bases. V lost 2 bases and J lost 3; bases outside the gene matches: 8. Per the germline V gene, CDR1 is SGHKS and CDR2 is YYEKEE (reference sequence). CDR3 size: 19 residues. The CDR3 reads CASSFPGTSGRAGYNEQFF. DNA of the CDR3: TGTGCCAGCAGCTTCCCCGGGACTAGCGGGAGGGCCGGCTACAATGAGCAGTTCTTC.

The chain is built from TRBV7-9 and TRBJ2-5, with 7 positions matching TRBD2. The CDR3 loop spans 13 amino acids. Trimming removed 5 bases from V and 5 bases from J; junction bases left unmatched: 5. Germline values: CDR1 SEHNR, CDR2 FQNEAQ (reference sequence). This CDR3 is CASSVTSEETQYF. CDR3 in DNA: TGTGCCAGCAGCGTTACTAGCGAGGAGACCCAGTACTTC.

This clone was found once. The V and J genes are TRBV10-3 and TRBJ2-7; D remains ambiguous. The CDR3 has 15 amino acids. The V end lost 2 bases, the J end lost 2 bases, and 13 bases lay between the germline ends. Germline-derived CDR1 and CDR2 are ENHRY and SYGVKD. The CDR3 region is CAISEVETGPYEQYF. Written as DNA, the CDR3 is TGTGCCATCAGTGAGGTAGAGACTGGGCCCTACGAGCAGTACTTC.

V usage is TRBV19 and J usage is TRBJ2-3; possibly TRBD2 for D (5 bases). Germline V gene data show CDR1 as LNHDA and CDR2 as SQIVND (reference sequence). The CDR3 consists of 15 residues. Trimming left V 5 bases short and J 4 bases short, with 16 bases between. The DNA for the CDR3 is TGTGCCAGTAGTCGGCGGGTAGGTGGGGCAGATACGCAGTATTTT. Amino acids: CASSRRVGGADTQYF. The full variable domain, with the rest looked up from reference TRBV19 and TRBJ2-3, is DGGITQSPKYLFRKEGQNVTLSCEQNLNHDAMYWYRQDPGQGLRLIYYSQIVNDFQKGDIAEGYSVSREKKESFPLTVTSAQKNPTAFYLCASSRRVGGADTQYFGPGTRLTVL.